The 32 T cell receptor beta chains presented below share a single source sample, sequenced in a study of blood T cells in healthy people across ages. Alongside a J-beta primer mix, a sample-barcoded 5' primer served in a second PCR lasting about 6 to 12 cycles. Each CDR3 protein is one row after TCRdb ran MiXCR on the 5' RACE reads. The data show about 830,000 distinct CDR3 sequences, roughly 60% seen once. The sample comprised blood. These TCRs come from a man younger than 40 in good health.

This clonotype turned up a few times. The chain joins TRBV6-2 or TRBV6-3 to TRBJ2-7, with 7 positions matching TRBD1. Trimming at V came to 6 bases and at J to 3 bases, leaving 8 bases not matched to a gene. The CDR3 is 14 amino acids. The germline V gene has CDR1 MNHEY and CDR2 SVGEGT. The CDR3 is CASRRRTGGYEQYF. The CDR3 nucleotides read TGTGCCAGCAGACGACGGACAGGCGGCTACGAGCAGTACTTC.

The CDR3 loop is CAFPSFNYGYTF. CDR3 nucleotides: TGTGCCTTCCCGAGCTTTAACTATGGCTACACCTTC. The chain couples TRBV30 to TRBJ1-2; D not resolved. CDR3 length: 12 amino acids. Trimming stripped 7 bases from V and 1 base from J, with 10 bases between. The germline CDR1 and CDR2 sequences are GTSNPN and SVGIG (reference sequence).

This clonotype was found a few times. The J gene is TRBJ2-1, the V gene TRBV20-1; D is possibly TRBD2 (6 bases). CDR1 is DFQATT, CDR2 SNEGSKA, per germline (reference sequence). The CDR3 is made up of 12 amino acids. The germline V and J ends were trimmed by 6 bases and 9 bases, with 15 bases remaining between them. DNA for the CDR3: TGCAGTGCAACACTTAGCGGATCTGAGCAGTTCTTC. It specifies CSATLSGSEQFF.

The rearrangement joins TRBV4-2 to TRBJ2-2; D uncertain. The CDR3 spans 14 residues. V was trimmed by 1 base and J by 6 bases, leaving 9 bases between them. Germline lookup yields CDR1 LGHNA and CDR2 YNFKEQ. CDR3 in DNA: TGTGCCAGCAGCCAAGTTGAGACATCCGGGGAGCTGTTTTTT. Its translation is CASSQVETSGELFF.

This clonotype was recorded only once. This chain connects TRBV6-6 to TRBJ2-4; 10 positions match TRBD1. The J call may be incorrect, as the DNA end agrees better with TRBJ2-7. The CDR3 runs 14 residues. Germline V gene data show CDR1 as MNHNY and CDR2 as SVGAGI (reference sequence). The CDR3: CASSGDRGVYEQYF. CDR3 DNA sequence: TGTGCCAGCAGTGGGGACAGGGGAGTCTACGAGCAGTACTTC.

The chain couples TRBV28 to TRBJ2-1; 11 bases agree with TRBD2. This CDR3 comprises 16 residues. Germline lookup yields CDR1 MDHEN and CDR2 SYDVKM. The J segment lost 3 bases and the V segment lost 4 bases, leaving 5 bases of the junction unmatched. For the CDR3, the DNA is TGTGCCAGCAGTTCCGGGACTAGCGGACTCTACAATGAGCAGTTCTTC. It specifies CASSSGTSGLYNEQFF.

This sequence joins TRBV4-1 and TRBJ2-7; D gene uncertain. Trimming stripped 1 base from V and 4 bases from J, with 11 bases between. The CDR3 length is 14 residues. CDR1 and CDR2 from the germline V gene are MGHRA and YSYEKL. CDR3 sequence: CASSQALLVYEQYF. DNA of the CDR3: TGCGCCAGCAGCCAAGCGCTCCTCGTTTACGAGCAGTACTTC.

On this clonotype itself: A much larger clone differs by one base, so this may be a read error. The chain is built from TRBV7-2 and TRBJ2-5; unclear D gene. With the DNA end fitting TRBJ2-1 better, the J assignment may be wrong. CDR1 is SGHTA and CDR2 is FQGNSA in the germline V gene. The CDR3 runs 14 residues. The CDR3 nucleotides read TGTGCCAGCAGCTTTGATCCACAACAAGAGACCCAGTTCTTC. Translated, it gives CASSFDPQQETQFF.

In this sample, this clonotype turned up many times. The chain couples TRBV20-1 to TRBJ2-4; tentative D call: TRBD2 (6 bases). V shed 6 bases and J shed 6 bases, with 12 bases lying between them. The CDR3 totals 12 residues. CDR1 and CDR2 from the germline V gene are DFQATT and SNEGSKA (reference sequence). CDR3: CSAPFSGNIQYF. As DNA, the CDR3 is TGCAGTGCGCCCTTTAGCGGAAACATTCAGTACTTC.

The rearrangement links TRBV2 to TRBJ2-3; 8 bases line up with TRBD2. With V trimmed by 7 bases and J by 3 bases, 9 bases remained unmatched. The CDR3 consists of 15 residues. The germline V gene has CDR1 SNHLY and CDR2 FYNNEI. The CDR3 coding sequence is TGTGCCAGCACTGGTGGGGGGACTAGTACAGATACGCAGTATTTT. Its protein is CASTGGGTSTDTQYF. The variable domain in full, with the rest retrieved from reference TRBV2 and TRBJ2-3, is EPEVTQTPSHQVTQMGQEVILRCVPISNHLYFYWYRQILGQKVEFLVSFYNNEISEKSEIFDDQFSVERPDGSNFTLKIRSTKLEDSAMYFCASTGGGTSTDTQYFGPGTRLTVL.

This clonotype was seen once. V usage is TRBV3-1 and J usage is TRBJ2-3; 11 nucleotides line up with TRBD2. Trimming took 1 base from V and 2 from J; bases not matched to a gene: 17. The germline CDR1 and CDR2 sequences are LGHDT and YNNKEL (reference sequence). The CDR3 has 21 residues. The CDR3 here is CASSQGTGISTSGDSTDTQYF. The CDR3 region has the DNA TGTGCCAGCAGCCAAGGGACAGGGATCTCGACTAGCGGGGACTCCACAGATACGCAGTATTTT.

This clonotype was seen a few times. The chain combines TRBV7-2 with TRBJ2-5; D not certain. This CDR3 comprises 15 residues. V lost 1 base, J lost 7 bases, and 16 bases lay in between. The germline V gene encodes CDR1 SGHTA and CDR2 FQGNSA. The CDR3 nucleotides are TGTGCCAGCAGCTTAGACTTTCTTAGTGACCGGACCCAGTACTTC. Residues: CASSLDFLSDRTQYF.

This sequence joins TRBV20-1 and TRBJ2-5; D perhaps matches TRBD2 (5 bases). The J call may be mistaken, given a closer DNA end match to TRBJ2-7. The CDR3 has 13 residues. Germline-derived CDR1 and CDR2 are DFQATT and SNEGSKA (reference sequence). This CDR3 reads CSARGTPTYEQYF. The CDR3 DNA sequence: TGCAGTGCTAGAGGGACTCCAACCTACGAGCAGTACTTC.

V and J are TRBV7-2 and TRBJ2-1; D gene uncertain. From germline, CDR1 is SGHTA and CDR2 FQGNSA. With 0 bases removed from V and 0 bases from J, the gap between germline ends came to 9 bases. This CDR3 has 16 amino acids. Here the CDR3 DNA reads TGTGCCAGCAGCTTAGCGCCCCGGAGCTCCTACAATGAGCAGTTCTTC. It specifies CASSLAPRSSYNEQFF.

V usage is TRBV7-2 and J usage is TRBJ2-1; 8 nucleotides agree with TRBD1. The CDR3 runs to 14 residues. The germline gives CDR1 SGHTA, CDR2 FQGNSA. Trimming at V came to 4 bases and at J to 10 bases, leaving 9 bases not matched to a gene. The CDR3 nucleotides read TGTGCCAGCAGCTCCGCCGGGACAGGCAACGAGCAGTTCTTC. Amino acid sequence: CASSSAGTGNEQFF.

CDR3 loop: CASSGTGPQPQHF. In nucleotides, the CDR3 is TGTGCCAGTAGTGGGACAGGGCCTCAGCCCCAGCATTTT. The chain combines TRBV19 with TRBJ1-5; 9 bases are shared with TRBD1. The trim removed 5 bases at V and 6 bases at J, leaving 2 bases unmatched. The germline CDR1 and CDR2 sequences are LNHDA and SQIVND (reference sequence). CDR3 length: 13 amino acids.

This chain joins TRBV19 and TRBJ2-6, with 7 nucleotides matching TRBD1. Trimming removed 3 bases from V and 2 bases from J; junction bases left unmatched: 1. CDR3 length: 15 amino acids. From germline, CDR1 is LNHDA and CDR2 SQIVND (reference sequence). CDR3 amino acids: CASSIRGPGANVLTF. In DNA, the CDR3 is TGTGCCAGTAGTATTAGGGGGCCTGGGGCCAACGTCCTGACTTTC.

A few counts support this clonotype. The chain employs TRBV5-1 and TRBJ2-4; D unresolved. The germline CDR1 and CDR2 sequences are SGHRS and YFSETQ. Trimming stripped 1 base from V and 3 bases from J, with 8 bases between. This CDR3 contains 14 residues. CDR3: CASSLSVSKNIQYF. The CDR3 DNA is TGCGCCAGCAGCTTGTCGGTCAGCAAAAACATTCAGTACTTC.

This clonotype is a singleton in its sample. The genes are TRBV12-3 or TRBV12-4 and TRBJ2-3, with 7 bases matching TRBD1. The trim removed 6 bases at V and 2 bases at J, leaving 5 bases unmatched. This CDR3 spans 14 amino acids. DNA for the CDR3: TGTGCCAGCAGGAGGGACAGTTTCACAGATACGCAGTATTTT. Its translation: CASRRDSFTDTQYF.

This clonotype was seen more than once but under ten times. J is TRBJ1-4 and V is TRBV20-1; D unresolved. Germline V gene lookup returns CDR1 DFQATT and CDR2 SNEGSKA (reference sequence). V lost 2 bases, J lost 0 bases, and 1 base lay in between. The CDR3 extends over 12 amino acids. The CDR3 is CSARSTNEKLFF. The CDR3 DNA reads TGCAGTGCTAGATCAACTAATGAAAAACTGTTTTTT.

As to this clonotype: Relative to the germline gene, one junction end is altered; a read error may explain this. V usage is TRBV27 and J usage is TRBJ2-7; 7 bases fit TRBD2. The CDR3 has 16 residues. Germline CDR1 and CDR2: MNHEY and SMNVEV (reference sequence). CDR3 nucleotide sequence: TGTACCAGCAGTCCCACTAGGACTAGGAGTACCTACGAGCAGTACTTC. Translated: CTSSPTRTRSTYEQYF.

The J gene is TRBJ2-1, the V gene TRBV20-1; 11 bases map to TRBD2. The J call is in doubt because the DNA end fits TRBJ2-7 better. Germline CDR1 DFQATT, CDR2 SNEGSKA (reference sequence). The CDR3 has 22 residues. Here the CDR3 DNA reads TGCAGTGCCAGATTCGGGACTAGCGGTGGCTCGGCTTGGGGATCCTCCTACAATGAGCAGTACTTC. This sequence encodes CSARFGTSGGSAWGSSYNEQYF.

CDR3 nucleotides: TGTGCCAGCAGATGGGGGGGGACTAGCGACGACAATGAGCAGTTCTTC. Its protein product is CASRWGGTSDDNEQFF. The V gene is TRBV28, the J gene TRBJ2-1, with 10 bases that match TRBD2. V lost 6 bases, J lost 5 bases, and 10 bases stayed unmatched. Germline CDR1 MDHEN, CDR2 SYDVKM. The CDR3 covers 16 residues. The variable domain in full, with the rest retrieved from reference TRBV28 and TRBJ2-1, is DVKVTQSSRYLVKRTGEKVFLECVQDMDHENMFWYRQDPGLGLRLIYFSYDVKMKEKGDIPEGYSVSREKKERFSLILESASTNQTSMYLCASRWGGTSDDNEQFFGPGTRLTVL.

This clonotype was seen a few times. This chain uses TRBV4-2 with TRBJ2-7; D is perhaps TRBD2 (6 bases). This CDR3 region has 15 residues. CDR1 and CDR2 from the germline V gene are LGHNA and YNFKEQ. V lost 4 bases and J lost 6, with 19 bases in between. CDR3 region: CASSPRGPGELEQYF. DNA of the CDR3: TGTGCCAGCAGCCCTCGGGGACCGGGAGAGCTCGAGCAGTACTTC.

CDR3 protein: CASSLYREDAEAFF. In DNA, the CDR3 is TGTGCCAGCAGTCTCTACAGAGAGGACGCTGAAGCTTTCTTT. The chain joins TRBV27 to TRBJ1-1; no clear D gene. CDR1 and CDR2 (germline): MNHEY, SMNVEV (reference sequence). This CDR3 spans 14 amino acids. V shed 5 bases and J shed 6 bases, with 16 bases lying between them.

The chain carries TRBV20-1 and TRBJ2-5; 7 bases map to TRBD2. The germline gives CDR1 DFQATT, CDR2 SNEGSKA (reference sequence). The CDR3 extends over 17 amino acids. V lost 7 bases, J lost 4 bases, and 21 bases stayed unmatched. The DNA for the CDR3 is TGCAGTGTCAAGCTAGCCTCGGGAGGAAATTTCGGAGAGACCCAGTACTTC. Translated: CSVKLASGGNFGETQYF.

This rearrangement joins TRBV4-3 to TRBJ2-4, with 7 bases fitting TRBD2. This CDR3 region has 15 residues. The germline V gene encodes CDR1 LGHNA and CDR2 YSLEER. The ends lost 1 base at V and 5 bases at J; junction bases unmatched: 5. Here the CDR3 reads CASSQGEGSENIQYF. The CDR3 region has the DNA TGCGCCAGCAGCCAAGGGGAGGGGTCAGAAAACATTCAGTACTTC.

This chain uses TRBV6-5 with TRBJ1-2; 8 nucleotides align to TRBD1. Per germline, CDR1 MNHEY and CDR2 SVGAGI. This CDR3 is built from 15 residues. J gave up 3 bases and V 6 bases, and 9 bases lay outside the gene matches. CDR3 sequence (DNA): TGTGCCAGCAGCGAGGACAGGGACCAATACTATGGCTACACCTTC. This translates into CASSEDRDQYYGYTF.

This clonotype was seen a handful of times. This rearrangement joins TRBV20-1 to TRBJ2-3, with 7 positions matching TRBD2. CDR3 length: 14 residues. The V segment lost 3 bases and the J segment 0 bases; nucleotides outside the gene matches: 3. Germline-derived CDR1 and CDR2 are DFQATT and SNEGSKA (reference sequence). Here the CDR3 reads CSARRAGSTDTQYF. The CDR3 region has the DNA TGCAGTGCTAGGAGAGCGGGGAGCACAGATACGCAGTATTTT.

The CDR3 DNA sequence: TGTGCCAGCAGTGAGGGACTAGCGGATCTAGAGACCCAGTACTTC. Amino acids: CASSEGLADLETQYF. V and J are TRBV6-2 or TRBV6-3 and TRBJ2-7; 11 bases are shared with TRBD2. Near its end, the DNA agrees better with TRBJ2-5, so the J call may be wrong. The CDR3 loop spans 15 amino acids. Germline values: CDR1 MNHEY, CDR2 SVGEGT.

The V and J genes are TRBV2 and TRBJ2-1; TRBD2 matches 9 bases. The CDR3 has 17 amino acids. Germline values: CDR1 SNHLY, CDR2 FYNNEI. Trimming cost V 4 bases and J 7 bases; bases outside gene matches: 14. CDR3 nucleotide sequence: TGTGCCAGCAGTGTTCGAAGCGGGAGGTCTAGTAGTAATGAGCAGTTCTTC. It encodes CASSVRSGRSSSNEQFF.

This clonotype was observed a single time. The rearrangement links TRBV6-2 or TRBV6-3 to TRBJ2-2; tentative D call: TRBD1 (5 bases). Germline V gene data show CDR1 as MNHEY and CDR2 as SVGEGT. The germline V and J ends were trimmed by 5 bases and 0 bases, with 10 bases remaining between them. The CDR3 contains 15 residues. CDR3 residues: CASSRQIANTGELFF. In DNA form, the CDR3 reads TGTGCCAGCAGTAGACAGATAGCGAACACCGGGGAGCTGTTTTTT.